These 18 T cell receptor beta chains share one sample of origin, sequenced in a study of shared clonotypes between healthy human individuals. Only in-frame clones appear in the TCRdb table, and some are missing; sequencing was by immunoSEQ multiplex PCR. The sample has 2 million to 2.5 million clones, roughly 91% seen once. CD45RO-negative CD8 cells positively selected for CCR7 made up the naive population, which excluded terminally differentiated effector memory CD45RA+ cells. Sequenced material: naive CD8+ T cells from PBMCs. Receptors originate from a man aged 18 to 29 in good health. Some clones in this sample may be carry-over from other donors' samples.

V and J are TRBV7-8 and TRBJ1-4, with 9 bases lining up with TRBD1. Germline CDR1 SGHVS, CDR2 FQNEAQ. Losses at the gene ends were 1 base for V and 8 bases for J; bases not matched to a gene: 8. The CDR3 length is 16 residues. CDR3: CASSLVGGTGYEKLFF. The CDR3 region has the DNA TGTGCCAGCAGCTTAGTAGGAGGGACAGGGTACGAAAAACTGTTTTTT.

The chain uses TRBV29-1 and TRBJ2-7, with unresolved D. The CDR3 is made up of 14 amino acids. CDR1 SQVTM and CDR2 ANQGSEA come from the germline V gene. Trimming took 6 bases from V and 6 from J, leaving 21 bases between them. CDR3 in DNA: TGCAGCGTCGCCCGGGCAGCATCATGGGCCGAGCAGTACTTC. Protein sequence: CSVARAASWAEQYF.

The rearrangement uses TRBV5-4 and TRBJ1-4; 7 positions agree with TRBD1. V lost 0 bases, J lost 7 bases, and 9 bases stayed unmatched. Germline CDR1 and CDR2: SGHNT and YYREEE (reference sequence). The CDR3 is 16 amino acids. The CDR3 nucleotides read TGTGCCAGCAGCTTGGGGAGGGGGCTAGACGGTGAAAAACTGTTTTTT. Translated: CASSLGRGLDGEKLFF.

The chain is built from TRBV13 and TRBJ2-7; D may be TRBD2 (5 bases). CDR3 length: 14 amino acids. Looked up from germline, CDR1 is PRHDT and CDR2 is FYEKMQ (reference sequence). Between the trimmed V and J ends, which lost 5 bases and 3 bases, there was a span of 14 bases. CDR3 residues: CASSPRNSVYEQYF. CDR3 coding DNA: TGTGCCAGCAGCCCCCGGAATAGCGTCTACGAGCAGTACTTC.

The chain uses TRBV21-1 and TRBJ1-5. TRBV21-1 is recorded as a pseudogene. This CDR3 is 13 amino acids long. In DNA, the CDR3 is TGTGCCAGCAGTGGAGACGAGCCTTTGCCCCAGCATTTT. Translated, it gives CASSGDEPLPQHF.

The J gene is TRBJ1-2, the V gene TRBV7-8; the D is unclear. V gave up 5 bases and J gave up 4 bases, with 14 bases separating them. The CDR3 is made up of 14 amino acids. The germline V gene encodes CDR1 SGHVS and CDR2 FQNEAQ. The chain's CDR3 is CASSPPRGSYGYTF. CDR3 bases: TGTGCCAGCAGCCCCCCCCGGGGATCCTATGGCTACACCTTC.

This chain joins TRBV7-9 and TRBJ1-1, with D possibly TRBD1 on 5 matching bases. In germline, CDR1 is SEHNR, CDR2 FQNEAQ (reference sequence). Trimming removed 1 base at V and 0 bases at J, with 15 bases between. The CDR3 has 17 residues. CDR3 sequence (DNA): TGTGCCAGCAGCTTAGGGGGCCAGGGAACATTGAACACTGAAGCTTTCTTT. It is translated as CASSLGGQGTLNTEAFF.

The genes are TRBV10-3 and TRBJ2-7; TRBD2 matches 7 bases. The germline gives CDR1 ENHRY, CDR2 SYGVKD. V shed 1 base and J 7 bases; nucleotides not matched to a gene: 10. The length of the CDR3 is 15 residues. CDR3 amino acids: CAISEWLADSREQYF. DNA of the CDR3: TGTGCCATCAGTGAGTGGCTAGCGGACTCTCGGGAGCAGTACTTC.

The CDR3 reads CASSTTGGELFF. The CDR3 DNA reads as TGCGCCAGCAGCACGACAGGAGGGGAGCTGTTTTTT. The chain has TRBV5-1 and TRBJ2-2; tentative D call: TRBD1 (6 bases). Germline V lookup: CDR1 SGHRS, CDR2 YFSETQ. The CDR3 length is 12 residues. V was shortened by 4 bases and J by 8 bases, with 9 bases between the two germline ends.

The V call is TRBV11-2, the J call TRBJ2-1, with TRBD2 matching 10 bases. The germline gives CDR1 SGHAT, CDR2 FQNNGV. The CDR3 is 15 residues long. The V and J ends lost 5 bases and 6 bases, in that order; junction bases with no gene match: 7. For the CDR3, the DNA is TGTGCCAGCAGCCTATGGCTAGCGGGAGTCAATGAGCAGTTCTTC. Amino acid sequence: CASSLWLAGVNEQFF.

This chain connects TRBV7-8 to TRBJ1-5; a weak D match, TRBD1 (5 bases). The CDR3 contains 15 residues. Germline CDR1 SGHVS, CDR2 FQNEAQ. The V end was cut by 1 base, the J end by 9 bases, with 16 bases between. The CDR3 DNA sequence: TGTGCCAGCAGCTTAGTTGGGGGGACCTCAGGGCCCCAGCATTTT. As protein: CASSLVGGTSGPQHF.

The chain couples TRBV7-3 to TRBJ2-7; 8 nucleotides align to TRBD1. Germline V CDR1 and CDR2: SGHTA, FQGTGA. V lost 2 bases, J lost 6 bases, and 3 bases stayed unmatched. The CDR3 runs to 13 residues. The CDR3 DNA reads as TGTGCCAGCAGCTTAGGCAGGGGGCGCGAGCAGTACTTC. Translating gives CASSLGRGREQYF.

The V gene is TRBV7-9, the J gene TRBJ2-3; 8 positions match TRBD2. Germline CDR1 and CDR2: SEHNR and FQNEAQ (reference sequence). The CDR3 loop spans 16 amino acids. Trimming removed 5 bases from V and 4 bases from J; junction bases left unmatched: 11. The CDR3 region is CASSGWGSGIADTQYF. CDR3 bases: TGTGCCAGCAGCGGCTGGGGTAGCGGGATCGCAGATACGCAGTATTTT.

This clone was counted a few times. CDR3 region: CASSQPPANEQYF. CDR3 bases: TGTGCCAGCAGTCAACCGCCGGCAAACGAGCAGTACTTC. The chain carries TRBV7-9 and TRBJ2-7; no reliable D call. The CDR3 covers 13 residues. The germline V and J ends were trimmed by 6 bases and 5 bases, with 14 bases remaining between them. Germline values: CDR1 SEHNR, CDR2 FQNEAQ (reference sequence).

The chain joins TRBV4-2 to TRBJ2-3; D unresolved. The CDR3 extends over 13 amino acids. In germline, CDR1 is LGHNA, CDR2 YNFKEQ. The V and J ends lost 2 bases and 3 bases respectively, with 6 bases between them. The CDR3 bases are TGTGCCAGCAGCCAACTGATAACAGATACGCAGTATTTT. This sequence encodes CASSQLITDTQYF.

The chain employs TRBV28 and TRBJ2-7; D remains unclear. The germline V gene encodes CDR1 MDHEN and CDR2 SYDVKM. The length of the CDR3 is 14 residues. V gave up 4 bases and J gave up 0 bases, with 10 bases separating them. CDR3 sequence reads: CASSYSPYSYEQYF. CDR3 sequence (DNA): TGTGCCAGCAGTTACAGCCCGTACTCCTACGAGCAGTACTTC. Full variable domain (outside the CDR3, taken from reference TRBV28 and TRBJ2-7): DVKVTQSSRYLVKRTGEKVFLECVQDMDHENMFWYRQDPGLGLRLIYFSYDVKMKEKGDIPEGYSVSREKKERFSLILESASTNQTSMYLCASSYSPYSYEQYFGPGTRLTVT.

CDR3 amino acids: CASSERRGTRTYEQYF. Here the CDR3 DNA reads TGTGCCAGCAGTGAACGACGAGGGACTCGAACTTACGAGCAGTACTTC. V usage is TRBV6-1 and J usage is TRBJ2-7, with a tentative D call TRBD2 (6 bases). The V and J ends lost 2 bases and 4 bases respectively, with 18 bases between them. Germline CDR1 and CDR2: MNHNS and SASEGT. This CDR3 has 16 amino acids.

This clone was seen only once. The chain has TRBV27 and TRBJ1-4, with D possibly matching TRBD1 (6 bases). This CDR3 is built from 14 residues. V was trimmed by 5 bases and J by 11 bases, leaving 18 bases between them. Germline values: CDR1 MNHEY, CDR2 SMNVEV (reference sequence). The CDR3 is CASSEQGAGWKLFF. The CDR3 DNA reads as TGTGCCAGCAGTGAACAGGGCGCAGGTTGGAAACTGTTTTTT.